A single sample gave rise to the 15 T cell receptor beta chains below, sequenced in a study of T cell responses to AZD1222 COVID-19 vaccine. Sequencing used immunoSEQ multiplex PCR; TCRdb keeps in-frame clones, though not all of them. The table records approximately 140,000 clones, approximately 78% of them present only once. This specimen consisted of peripheral blood, obtained on day 0 of MenACWY control vaccination. The origin of the receptors is an adult in good health.

V and J are TRBV11-2 and TRBJ1-4; the D gene is possibly TRBD1 (6 bases). V was pared by 1 base and J by 8 bases, with 14 bases between. CDR3 length: 15 residues. Germline lookup yields CDR1 SGHAT and CDR2 FQNNGV. CDR3: CASSLAQGEWEKLFF. CDR3 nucleotides: TGTGCCAGCAGCTTAGCACAGGGAGAGTGGGAAAAACTGTTTTTT. The whole variable domain, remainder taken from reference TRBV11-2 and TRBJ1-4, is EAGVAQSPRYKIIEKRQSVAFWCNPISGHATLYWYQQILGQGPKLLIQFQNNGVVDDSQLPKDRFSAERLKGVDSTLKIQPAKLEDSAVYLCASSLAQGEWEKLFFGSGTQLSVL.

The V and J genes are TRBV2 and TRBJ2-1; D possibly corresponds to TRBD2 (6 bases). The CDR3 is 15 residues long. The ends were cut back, 4 bases at V and 5 bases at J, with 15 bases in the middle. Germline CDR1 SNHLY, CDR2 FYNNEI. CDR3 in DNA: TGTGCCAGCAGTGTGGAGGGTTTGGGGGACAATGAGCAGTTCTTC. This encodes CASSVEGLGDNEQFF.

The chain uses TRBV3-1 (or the pseudogene TRBV3-2) and TRBJ1-6; no firm D call. The CDR3 loop spans 15 amino acids. Trimming removed 0 bases from V and 4 bases from J, with 7 bases in between. Germline lookup yields CDR1 LGHDT and CDR2 YNNKEL (reference sequence). CDR3: CASSQDARYNSPLHF. The CDR3 coding sequence is TGTGCCAGCAGCCAAGATGCAAGGTATAATTCACCCCTCCACTTT.

The J gene is TRBJ1-2, the V gene TRBV4-1, with D possibly matching TRBD1 (6 bases). V dropped 0 bases and J dropped 1 base, with 9 bases sitting between them. Germline lookup yields CDR1 MGHRA and CDR2 YSYEKL. This CDR3 has 15 amino acids. The CDR3 coding sequence is TGCGCCAGCAGCCAAGACTCAGGGGATAACTATGGCTACACCTTC. This encodes CASSQDSGDNYGYTF.

The V call is TRBV7-2, the J call TRBJ1-2, with D uncertain. Trimming pared 5 bases from V and 3 bases from J, leaving 16 bases between. The CDR3 consists of 15 residues. CDR1 is SGHTA and CDR2 is FQGNSA in the germline V gene. CDR3 sequence: CASSPNSGLYYGYTF. The CDR3 nucleotides read TGTGCCAGCAGCCCAAACTCGGGGTTATACTATGGCTACACCTTC.

This sequence joins TRBV18 and TRBJ1-2; D uncertain. V shed 2 bases and J shed 4 bases, with 17 bases lying between them. CDR3 length equals 16 residues. Germline loops: CDR1 KGHSH, CDR2 LQKENI. The CDR3 nucleotides read TGTGCCAGCTCACCAGGGTCGGGCGGGAGCTCCTATGGCTACACCTTC. The encoded protein is CASSPGSGGSSYGYTF. Variable domain in full (rest from reference TRBV18 and TRBJ1-2): NAGVMQNPRHLVRRRGQEARLRCSPMKGHSHVYWYRQLPEEGLKFMVYLQKENIIDESGMPKERFSAEFPKEGPSILRIQQVVRGDSAAYFCASSPGSGGSSYGYTFGSGTRLTVV.

The J gene is TRBJ1-3, the V gene TRBV19, with 12 bases lining up with TRBD1. The V gene end was trimmed by 5 bases and the J gene end by 7 bases; junction bases not matched to a gene: 6. Germline V lookup: CDR1 LNHDA, CDR2 SQIVND (reference sequence). This CDR3 has 15 amino acids. The CDR3 loop is CASSQRDRGRNTIYF. CDR3 in DNA: TGTGCCAGTAGTCAGCGGGACAGGGGGCGGAACACCATATATTTT.

This chain joins TRBV10-2 and TRBJ2-5; D gene unclear. CDR3 length: 13 amino acids. Germline-derived CDR1 and CDR2 are WSHSY and SAAADI. V lost 4 bases and J lost 6, with 12 bases in between. The CDR3 region is CASSARVGQTQYF. The CDR3 bases are TGCGCCAGCAGTGCTAGGGTTGGTCAGACCCAGTACTTC.

V and J are TRBV2 and TRBJ2-7, with a possible D match to TRBD2 (6 bases). V gave up 4 bases and J gave up 4 bases, with 11 bases separating them. This CDR3 is built from 13 residues. Per germline, CDR1 SNHLY and CDR2 FYNNEI. Here the CDR3 reads CASSAGGKYEQYF. In nucleotides, the CDR3 is TGTGCCAGCAGTGCTGGGGGGAAGTACGAGCAGTACTTC.

The V call is TRBV18, the J call TRBJ1-4; D call uncertain. The CDR3 runs to 14 residues. Trimming stripped 8 bases from V and 6 bases from J, with 16 bases between. Germline V lookup: CDR1 KGHSH, CDR2 LQKENI. The CDR3 loop reads CASTTGIRDEKLFF. CDR3 sequence (DNA): TGTGCCAGCACTACCGGGATAAGAGATGAAAAACTGTTTTTT.

This clone was found once. This chain links TRBV3-1 (or the pseudogene TRBV3-2) with TRBJ2-7, with TRBD1 matching over 8 bases. Looked up from germline, CDR1 is LGHDT and CDR2 is YNNKEL (reference sequence). V shed 4 bases, J shed 0 bases, and the junction held 8 bases outside the gene matches. The CDR3 covers 16 residues. In DNA, the CDR3 is TGTGCCAGCAGCCTCCTCCCGACAGGGGACTCCTACGAGCAGTACTTC. Translated, it gives CASSLLPTGDSYEQYF.

The chain links TRBV29-1 to TRBJ2-3; D may be TRBD1 (7 bases). This CDR3 is 14 amino acids long. Trimming stripped 0 bases from V and 7 bases from J, with 14 bases between. The germline V gene has CDR1 SQVTM and CDR2 ANQGSEA. CDR3 sequence (DNA): TGCAGCGTTGAAGACAGGGGGGAATTTAATACGCAGTATTTT. Translated, it gives CSVEDRGEFNTQYF.

V and J are TRBV27 and TRBJ1-5; D gene ambiguous. Germline V gene sequence: CDR1 MNHEY, CDR2 SMNVEV (reference sequence). The V end lost 11 bases, the J end lost 3 bases, and 20 bases lay between the germline ends. The CDR3 sequence is 15 residues long. The CDR3 DNA reads TGTGCCCCCTCAACCCCAGTCCGGGTCAATCAGCCCCAGCATTTT. It translates to CAPSTPVRVNQPQHF.

This clone occurred a few times. The rearrangement links TRBV7-7 to TRBJ2-2, with a tentative D call TRBD1 (6 bases). CDR3 length equals 13 residues. V was clipped by 11 bases and J by 1 base, with 11 bases between them. Germline V lookup: CDR1 SSHAT, CDR2 FNYEAQ (reference sequence). The CDR3 is CALGAGNTGELFF. The DNA of the CDR3 is TGTGCCCTGGGGGCGGGGAACACCGGGGAGCTGTTTTTT.

This chain uses TRBV30 with TRBJ1-6; D is undetermined. Trimming cost V 2 bases and J 11 bases, with 25 bases left between them. Per germline, CDR1 GTSNPN and CDR2 SVGIG (reference sequence). The CDR3 runs to 17 residues. The CDR3 here is CAWSPSRVPERSPPLHF. DNA of the CDR3: TGTGCCTGGAGTCCCTCAAGGGTGCCCGAACGTTCGCCACCCCTCCACTTT. The full variable domain, its missing parts supplied by reference TRBV30 and TRBJ1-6, is SQTIHQWPATLVQPVGSPLSLECTVEGTSNPNLYWYRQAAGRGLQLLFYSVGIGQISSEVPQNLSASRPQDRQFILSSKKLLLSDSGFYLCAWSPSRVPERSPPLHFGNGTRLTVT.